Below are 21 T cell receptor beta chains sequenced from a single sample in a study of blood T cell repertoires in COVID-19. Only in-frame clones appear in the TCRdb table, and some are missing; sequencing was by immunoSEQ multiplex PCR. The sample includes over 45,000 clones, approximately 89% of them seen just once. The material sequenced was peripheral blood. The receptors derive from an elderly woman with acute or convalescent COVID-19.

The rearrangement links TRBV9 to TRBJ2-3; 8 nucleotides agree with TRBD2. This CDR3 is built from 16 residues. Germline V CDR1 and CDR2: SGDLS, YYNGEE. V lost 0 bases, J lost 8 bases, and 11 bases stayed unmatched. CDR3 DNA: TGTGCCAGCAGCGTAGTAACGGGGGGGCTGGGTGGTACGCAGTATTTT. It yields the protein CASSVVTGGLGGTQYF.

This clone is a singleton in its sample. V and J are TRBV19 and TRBJ1-1; TRBD1 matches 7 bases. The V gene end was trimmed by 8 bases and the J gene end by 6 bases; junction bases not matched to a gene: 9. The CDR3 loop spans 13 amino acids. Germline V CDR1 and CDR2: LNHDA, SQIVND (reference sequence). CDR3: CASARTGPAEAFF. The CDR3 nucleotides are TGTGCCAGTGCCCGGACAGGTCCGGCTGAAGCTTTCTTT.

The chain joins TRBV30 to TRBJ2-3; D is ambiguous. CDR3 length: 13 residues. V was clipped by 0 bases and J by 3 bases, with 7 bases between them. Germline CDR1 is GTSNPN and CDR2 is SVGIG (reference sequence). CDR3 in DNA: TGTGCCTGGAGTGTGGTACAAACAGATACGCAGTATTTT. Its translation is CAWSVVQTDTQYF.

This clone was seen a single time. The rearrangement links TRBV2 to TRBJ1-2, with 8 bases matching TRBD1. The CDR3 spans 14 residues. After removal of 4 bases from V and 4 bases from J, the junction contained 5 bases not matched to a gene. Germline CDR1 SNHLY, CDR2 FYNNEI. The CDR3 DNA reads TGTGCCAGCAGTGGACAGGGACAGGCCTATGGCTACACCTTC. It codes for CASSGQGQAYGYTF.

The chain joins TRBV30 to TRBJ2-5, with 8 bases aligning to TRBD2. CDR3 length equals 14 residues. V shed 4 bases and J 5 bases; nucleotides not matched to a gene: 9. CDR1 is GTSNPN and CDR2 is SVGIG in the germline V gene (reference sequence). This chain's CDR3 is CAWTRAGAGETQYF. CDR3 DNA: TGTGCCTGGACCCGAGCGGGGGCCGGGGAGACCCAGTACTTC.

The chain recombines TRBV13 with TRBJ2-1; D not certain. Between the trimmed V and J ends, which lost 5 bases and 9 bases, there was a span of 14 bases. Germline V gives CDR1 PRHDT, CDR2 FYEKMQ (reference sequence). This CDR3 contains 13 residues. The CDR3 reads CASSPRPGFEQFF. The CDR3 nucleotides read TGTGCCAGCAGCCCCCGTCCCGGGTTTGAGCAGTTCTTC.

The chain links TRBV7-9 to TRBJ1-6, with D possibly being TRBD1 (5 bases). Germline-derived CDR1 and CDR2 are SEHNR and FQNEAQ (reference sequence). The CDR3 spans 14 residues. V lost 3 bases, J lost 8 bases, and 11 bases lay in between. The CDR3 sequence is CASSFDSFYSPLHF. DNA of the CDR3: TGTGCCAGCAGCTTCGACAGTTTCTATTCACCCCTCCACTTT.

V is TRBV5-1 and J is TRBJ2-2, with TRBD1 matching over 8 bases. V dropped 7 bases and J dropped 4; count of bases not matched to a gene: 9. The V gene's germline CDR1 is SGHRS and CDR2 YFSETQ. CDR3 length: 15 residues. CDR3 sequence reads: CASGLQGDTTGELFF. The CDR3 DNA reads as TGCGCCAGCGGATTACAGGGGGACACCACCGGGGAGCTGTTTTTT.

V gene TRBV6-2 or TRBV6-3 combines with J gene TRBJ2-4, with a tentative D call TRBD1 (6 bases). CDR3 size: 14 residues. Germline assignment: CDR1 MNHEY and CDR2 SVGEGT. V dropped 5 bases and J dropped 3 bases, with 11 bases sitting between them. This chain's CDR3 is CASSKDRGKNIQYF. CDR3 nucleotides: TGTGCCAGCAGTAAGGACAGAGGCAAAAACATTCAGTACTTC.

The chain has TRBV28 and TRBJ1-5, with D possibly matching TRBD1 (5 bases). In germline, CDR1 is MDHEN, CDR2 SYDVKM. The CDR3 runs to 17 residues. V lost 6 bases to trimming and J lost 7 bases, with 25 bases between them. CDR3 coding DNA: TGTGCCAGCAGCCCGCCTGGGGGAGGGGCTCCGCTCCAGCCCCAGCATTTT. Translation: CASSPPGGGAPLQPQHF.

The gene calls are TRBV7-2 and TRBJ1-2, with TRBD1 matching 7 bases. Losses at the gene ends were 1 base for V and 6 bases for J; bases not matched to a gene: 5. The CDR3 covers 14 residues. CDR1 and CDR2 (germline): SGHTA, FQGNSA. The CDR3 DNA is TGTGCCAGCAGCTTAGGGGGGACAGTCGATGGCTACACCTTC. It codes for CASSLGGTVDGYTF.

A note on this clone: One end of the junction does not line up with germline, which may come from a read error. The genes are TRBV7-7 and TRBJ2-7; 10 positions match TRBD1. The V gene's germline CDR1 is SSHAT and CDR2 FNYEAQ (reference sequence). The CDR3 sequence is 14 residues long. The CDR3 coding sequence is TGTGCTAGCAGCCGCGGACAGGGGGCCTACGAGCAGTACTTC. It specifies CASSRGQGAYEQYF.

The chain uses TRBV7-6 and TRBJ2-7; weak D call: TRBD2 (6 bases). This CDR3 contains 15 residues. CDR1 SGHVS and CDR2 FNYEAQ come from the germline V gene. With 5 bases removed from V and 0 bases from J, the gap between germline ends came to 14 bases. This chain's CDR3 is CASSSRGTSSYEQYF. As DNA, the CDR3 is TGTGCCAGCAGCAGCCGGGGGACCTCCTCCTACGAGCAGTACTTC.

V and J are TRBV5-1 and TRBJ1-1; 7 bases align to TRBD1. CDR3 length: 17 amino acids. The germline CDR1 and CDR2 sequences are SGHRS and YFSETQ. The V gene end was trimmed by 1 base and the J gene end by 6 bases; junction bases not matched to a gene: 15. The CDR3 loop is CASSLNVQGGFRAEAFF. The CDR3 DNA reads TGCGCCAGCAGCTTGAATGTGCAGGGGGGTTTCAGAGCTGAAGCTTTCTTT.

This rearrangement joins TRBV19 to TRBJ2-5; perhaps TRBD1 as D (7 bases). Between the trimmed V and J ends, which lost 4 bases and 5 bases, there was a span of 17 bases. This CDR3 comprises 15 residues. Germline loops: CDR1 LNHDA, CDR2 SQIVND (reference sequence). This CDR3 reads CASSTITGEVETQYF. CDR3 nucleotide sequence: TGTGCCAGTAGTACCATCACAGGGGAGGTCGAGACCCAGTACTTC.

The chain combines TRBV27 with TRBJ1-2; no clear D. CDR3 length equals 14 residues. The V end lost 5 bases, the J end lost 6 bases, and 16 bases lay between the germline ends. Germline-derived CDR1 and CDR2 are MNHEY and SMNVEV (reference sequence). CDR3: CASSSEGGWDGYTF. The CDR3 region has the DNA TGTGCCAGCAGTAGCGAGGGCGGGTGGGATGGCTACACCTTC.

The chain joins TRBV2 to TRBJ1-6, with 7 positions matching TRBD1. Looked up from germline, CDR1 is SNHLY and CDR2 is FYNNEI. This CDR3 contains 14 residues. J gave up 7 bases and V 4 bases, and 4 bases lay outside the gene matches. CDR3 protein: CASSAGTANSPLHF. As DNA, the CDR3 is TGTGCCAGCAGTGCCGGGACAGCAAATTCACCCCTCCACTTT.

V is TRBV12-5 and J is TRBJ1-2, with D uncertain. This CDR3 spans 13 amino acids. Germline V CDR1 and CDR2: LGHNT, FRNRAP. The germline V and J ends were trimmed by 1 base and 0 bases, with 3 bases remaining between them. The CDR3 here is CASGLDTNYGYTF. The DNA of the CDR3 is TGTGCTAGTGGTTTGGACACTAACTATGGCTACACCTTC.

V gene TRBV10-3 combines with J gene TRBJ2-3; 7 bases are shared with TRBD2. Germline CDR1 and CDR2: ENHRY and SYGVKD. Germline trimming cut 7 bases from V and 5 bases from J; bases unmatched to any gene: 6. There are 13 residues in the CDR3. CDR3 sequence (DNA): TGTGCCATCACAGCGGGGCCGGAAGATACGCAGTATTTT. It is translated as CAITAGPEDTQYF.

This clone was recorded only once. This rearrangement joins TRBV4-1 to TRBJ2-3; 11 bases align to TRBD2. This CDR3 spans 19 amino acids. V shed 0 bases, J shed 0 bases, and the junction held 8 bases outside the gene matches. Germline assignment: CDR1 MGHRA and CDR2 YSYEKL. CDR3: CASSQDPLAGGSSTDTQYF. In DNA form, the CDR3 reads TGCGCCAGCAGCCAAGATCCCCTAGCGGGGGGATCTAGCACAGATACGCAGTATTTT.

The chain couples TRBV6-5 to TRBJ2-3, with a possible D match to TRBD2 (6 bases). The germline V gene has CDR1 MNHEY and CDR2 SVGAGI. Between the trimmed V and J ends, which lost 0 bases and 3 bases, there was a span of 7 bases. This CDR3 region has 14 residues. DNA for the CDR3: TGTGCCAGCAGTTACTCGGGGAGGACAGATACGCAGTATTTT. It translates to CASSYSGRTDTQYF.